This record looks at one T cell receptor (beta chain) sequence and its context. Its specificity is not known. CDR3 size: 13 residues. The germline CDR1 and CDR2 sequences are LNHDA and SQIVND (reference sequence). Trimming shortened V by 7 bases and J by 4 bases, and 13 bases separated the two germline ends. The data are from a study of beta chain features in type 1 diabetes. Study context: Examination covered under 120 million sorted cells spanning all samples.

The whole isolated RNA underwent reverse transcription, so sequencing captured expressed TCRB transcripts. Profiled with immunoSEQ multiplex PCR; TCRdb holds only in-frame clones, not every one. Here the sample spans 600,000 to 700,000 clones, roughly 12% being singletons. Broader study findings: A moderate, significant TCRB CDR3 shortening appeared in type 1 diabetes across four CD4+ subsets. More deletions and fewer insertions at VDJ junctions were found in patients with type 1 diabetes.

The TCR comes from a man aged 30-40 years with type 1 diabetes. This sequence joins TRBV19 and TRBJ1-2, with D possibly matching TRBD1 (5 bases). Sequencing used naive CD4+ T cells from blood. CDR3 loop: CASNPEGPYGYTF. The CDR3 nucleotides read TGTGCCAGTAACCCCGAGGGGCCCTATGGCTACACCTTC.